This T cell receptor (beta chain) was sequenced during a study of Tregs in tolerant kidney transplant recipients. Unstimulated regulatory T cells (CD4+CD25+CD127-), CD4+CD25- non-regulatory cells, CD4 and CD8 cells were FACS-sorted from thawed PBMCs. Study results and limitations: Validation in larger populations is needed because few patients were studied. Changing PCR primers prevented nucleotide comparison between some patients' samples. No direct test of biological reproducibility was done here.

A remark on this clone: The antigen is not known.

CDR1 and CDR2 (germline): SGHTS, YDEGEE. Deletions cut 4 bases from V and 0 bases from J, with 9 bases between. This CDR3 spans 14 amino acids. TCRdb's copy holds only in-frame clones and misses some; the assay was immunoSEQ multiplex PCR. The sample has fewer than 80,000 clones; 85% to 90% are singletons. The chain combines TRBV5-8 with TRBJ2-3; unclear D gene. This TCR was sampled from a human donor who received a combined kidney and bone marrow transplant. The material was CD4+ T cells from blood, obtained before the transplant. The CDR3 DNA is TGTGCCAGCAGCACTTTTCCCAGCACAGATACGCAGTATTTT. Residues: CASSTFPSTDTQYF.